Presented here are 9 T cell receptor beta chains from one specimen sequenced in a study of T cells expressing NK-cell markers. Following a re-call of the 5' RACE reads, TCRdb has one entry per CDR3 protein and lacks DNA. The repertoire table contains about 260,000 distinct CDR3 sequences. Sample: blood T cells: a sorted CD56 or NKG2C T cell subset, CD4+ or CD8+ T cells, or bulk PBMC T cells (not recorded which). The receptors derive from a woman between 18 and 69 years old in good health.

This rearrangement joins TRBV7-8 to TRBJ2-2; TCRdb returns TRBD2, unconfirmable since there is no DNA. CDR1 and CDR2 (germline): SGHVS, FQNEAQ. The CDR3 length is 13 residues. The CDR3 region is CASSPTAPGELFF.

The rearrangement uses TRBV5-5 and TRBJ2-7; the TCRdb D gene call, TRBD2, has no DNA to confirm it. Germline V lookup: CDR1 SGHKS, CDR2 YYEKEE (reference sequence). The CDR3 is 15 residues long. CDR3 loop: CAGPQRASVPYEQYF.

The CDR3 here is CSVEAERASNQPQHF. The gene calls are TRBV29-1 and TRBJ1-5. Germline CDR1 is SQVTM and CDR2 is ANQGSEA. The CDR3 runs to 15 residues.

V and J are TRBV28 and TRBJ2-6; TCRdb gives TRBD2 as the D gene, but with no DNA this cannot be confirmed. Germline loops: CDR1 MDHEN, CDR2 SYDVKM. The CDR3 loop spans 15 amino acids. This CDR3 is CASSPTSGGANVLTF.

The V call is TRBV2, the J call TRBJ1-1; TCRdb lists TRBD1, though no DNA is available to test this call. From germline, CDR1 is SNHLY and CDR2 FYNNEI. The CDR3 sequence is 11 residues long. The CDR3 here is CASSVDREAFF.

The genes are TRBV10-3 and TRBJ2-3. Germline-derived CDR1 and CDR2 are ENHRY and SYGVKD. This CDR3 is built from 12 residues. This CDR3 is CAISRIADTQYF.

The rearrangement joins TRBV4-1 to TRBJ2-2; TCRdb designates TRBD2, a call that cannot be tested without DNA. CDR3 length: 21 residues. Germline V CDR1 and CDR2: MGHRA, YSYEKL. CDR3 loop: CASSQGGLSRASGRRSGELFF.

CDR3 in amino acids: CSARRLEVTDTQYF. The rearrangement joins TRBV20-1 to TRBJ2-3; TCRdb picks TRBD2, but there is no DNA to check that call. Germline V CDR1 and CDR2: DFQATT, SNEGSKA (reference sequence). CDR3 length: 14 residues.

The chain carries TRBV7-3 and TRBJ2-1; the D call of TRBD1 rests on TCRdb alone, since no DNA is present to check it. Germline V gene lookup returns CDR1 SGHTA and CDR2 FQGTGA. The CDR3 runs to 15 residues. The CDR3 is CASSARGGSLNEQFF.